Sequencing of this TCR beta chain was carried out in a study of blood T cell repertoires in COVID-19. CDR1 SGHNT and CDR2 YYREEE come from the germline V gene (reference sequence). Trimming pared 2 bases from V and 3 bases from J, leaving 18 bases between. This CDR3 is 16 amino acids long. Per the original methods: Cell counts per sample came from amplifying reference gene primers. Profiling relied on immunoSEQ multiplex PCR, and the TCRdb table lists in-frame clones only, not all of them. The DNA gave D and trimming, while V, J and clone size come from that table. The table includes 350,000 to 450,000 clones, around 85% detected once.

V gene TRBV5-4 combines with J gene TRBJ2-7, with D maybe TRBD2 (7 bases). This clonotype originated in a young woman with acute or convalescent COVID-19. Sequencing was performed on peripheral blood. DNA of the CDR3: TGTGCCAGCAGCTTAGGGGGGGGGACCAGAGACTACGAGCAGTACTTC. Its protein is CASSLGGGTRDYEQYF. The full variable domain, with the rest looked up from reference TRBV5-4 and TRBJ2-7, is ETGVTQSPTHLIKTRGQQVTLRCSSQSGHNTVSWYQQALGQGPQFIFQYYREEENGRGNFPPRFSGLQFPNYSSELNVNALELDDSALYLCASSLGGGTRDYEQYFGPGTRLTVT.